The table lists the clone carrying this T cell receptor (beta chain) with a count of one. Using immunoSEQ multiplex PCR, the repertoire was profiled, and TCRdb retains in-frame clones only, with some absent. The repertoire holds more than 65,000 clones, with approximately 90% as singletons. The entry originates in a study of blood T cell repertoires in COVID-19. Germline CDR1 reads LNHNV; CDR2 reads YYDKDF (reference sequence). V was clipped by 4 bases and J by 10 bases; unmatched bases: 9. CDR3 length equals 15 residues. The material sequenced was peripheral blood. This receptor was identified in a man aged 55 to 69 with acute or convalescent COVID-19. The J gene is TRBJ1-6, the V gene TRBV15; 8 nucleotides agree with TRBD1. The CDR3 nucleotides read TGTGCCACCAGCAACCGACAGGGGATCTTCTCACCCCTCCACTTT. It is translated as CATSNRQGIFSPLHF.